In its sample, the clone carrying this T cell receptor beta chain was seen many times. The data were obtained in a study of T cells in Graves' hyperthyroidism and ophthalmopathy. The germline V gene has CDR1 SGHTA and CDR2 FQGNSA. The CDR3 totals 14 residues. V gave up 6 bases and J gave up 1 base, with 9 bases separating them. It was RNA transcripts that yielded the amplified TCR beta CDR3 regions. The primer set for the first-round RT-PCR of the TCR CDR3 was HTBI. TCRdb recomputed calls from the multiplex PCR reads with MiXCR, one row per CDR3 protein. Altogether some 570,000 distinct CDR3 sequences are present, approximately 15% being singletons, with the ten largest covering roughly 7%.

Sequences were obtained from blood. This chain uses TRBV7-2 with TRBJ2-2; D gene uncertain. This clonotype was obtained from a woman younger than 30 with Graves' ophthalmopathy. The CDR3 bases are TGTGCCAGCAGGATCTATCGGAACACCGGGGAGCTGTTTTTT. This codes for CASRIYRNTGELFF.